The T cell receptor (beta chain) described here comes from a study of early T cells in non-severe SARS-CoV-2 infection. Across the whole study: Sequencing input comprised bulk RNA from unsorted whole blood; chain pairing was not available. Study conclusions and caveats: Comparison of clonotypes with VDJdb favored anti-spike CD8 responses while missing private and CD4 specificities.

Unmatched junction bases numbered 4, after V lost 4 bases and J lost 0 bases. CDR1 SEHNR and CDR2 FQNEAQ come from the germline V gene (reference sequence). The CDR3 extends over 15 amino acids. This clonotype has at least ten counts. Its matching antigen is unknown. The TCR library protocol attached unique molecular identifiers to the individual cDNA molecules. MiXCR, applied by TCRdb to the 5' RACE reads, yields one record per CDR3 protein. Among some 35,000 distinct CDR3 sequences listed, 3% to 4.5% were seen once. The material sequenced was whole blood. This chain uses TRBV7-9 with TRBJ2-3; 7 nucleotides match TRBD2. The TCR sequence derives from an adult who was a healthcare worker with PCR-confirmed SARS-CoV-2 infection or an uninfected control (not recorded which). CDR3 in amino acids: CASSSSGASTDTQYF. CDR3 nucleotides: TGTGCCAGCAGCTCTAGCGGCGCTAGCACAGATACGCAGTATTTT.